Included here is one TCR beta chain sequence, with context. Its antigen is unidentified. The repertoire was sequenced with immunoSEQ multiplex PCR; TCRdb's copy has only in-frame clones and lacks some. The sample holds some 11,000 clones; over 70% are singletons and the top ten take roughly a third. Germline V gene data show CDR1 as MDHEN and CDR2 as SYDVKM. The CDR3 is 14 amino acids. The junction had 9 bases not matched to a gene; V was cut back by 6 bases and J by 6 bases. This entry is derived from a study of T cells in localized non-small cell lung cancer. Findings of the study overall: Higher T cell density in the blood was associated with longer overall survival, whereas higher adjacent-lung clonality associated with shorter survival. Uninvolved adjacent lung had the highest recorded T cell clonality, with tumor below it. The appearance of a median approximately 57 of the top 100 tumor clones was seen in adjacent lung. Sequence data derive from only one tumor region, so heterogeneity remains possible.

The chain employs TRBV28 and TRBJ2-7; 9 nucleotides agree with TRBD2. Sample: peripheral blood, taken before any cancer treatment. This receptor was obtained from a male donor at least 60 years old with stage I lung adenocarcinoma. In DNA form, the CDR3 reads TGTGCCAGCAGCCCCCCAGCGGGGGGCCGCGAGCAGTACTTC. It codes for CASSPPAGGREQYF.